The rows below give T cell receptor beta chains drawn from one sample of a study of blood T cell repertoires in COVID-19. This table comes from immunoSEQ multiplex PCR, and its TCRdb copy is limited to in-frame clones, with some not included. The sample consists of about 49,000 clones, more than 85% of them appearing once. The specimen sequenced was peripheral blood. These receptors were taken from a man between 60 and 75 years old with COVID-19, enrolled during active disease. CDR3s include the opening cysteine and the closing phenylalanine or tryptophan. The order of the fields is V gene, D gene, J gene, clone size, CDR3 protein, CDR3 DNA. The D gene is left open where the match is weak. Clone sizes are given selectively: once, few, many, or a class where the clone is expanded.

TRBV5-4	.	TRBJ2-7	.	CASSPGHIHEQYF	TGTGCCAGCTCCCCAGGACACATCCACGAGCAGTACTTC
TRBV18	TRBD1	TRBJ1-2	.	CASSPGTGRSSDGYTF	TGTGCCAGCTCCCCCGGGACAGGGAGGTCTTCGGATGGCTACACCTTC
TRBV6-5	.	TRBJ1-1	.	CASKVTGLNTEAFF	TGTGCCAGCAAGGTTACAGGGCTGAACACTGAAGCTTTCTTT
TRBV27	.	TRBJ2-7	few	CASSLSAPPGFPLYEQYF	TGTGCCAGCAGTTTATCGGCCCCACCGGGATTCCCCCTCTACGAGCAGTACTTC
TRBV7-2	.	TRBJ1-2	.	CASSLDDSHYGYTF	TGTGCCAGCAGCTTAGACGACTCCCACTATGGCTACACCTTC
TRBV4-1	.	TRBJ1-1	once	CASSQDYFFQGFAMNTEAFF	TGCGCCAGCAGCCAAGACTACTTCTTCCAGGGATTTGCCATGAACACTGAAGCTTTCTTT
TRBV12-3/TRBV12-4	.	TRBJ2-1	few	CASIQGNEQFF	TGTGCCAGCATCCAGGGCAATGAGCAGTTCTTC
TRBV29-1	.	TRBJ2-1	.	CSVVPGQLVEQFF	TGCAGCGTTGTTCCTGGACAGTTAGTCGAGCAGTTCTTC
TRBV5-8	TRBD1	TRBJ2-4	.	CASSPRGTGRAKNIQYF	TGTGCCAGCAGCCCCCGGGGGACAGGGAGAGCCAAAAACATTCAGTACTTC
TRBV6-2/TRBV6-3	TRBD2	TRBJ2-4	once	CASSSGGKGAGNIQYF	TGTGCCAGCAGCTCCGGGGGGAAGGGAGCGGGAAACATTCAGTACTTC
TRBV2	TRBD1	TRBJ1-3	.	CASRGPGQGTGNTIYF	TGTGCCAGCAGGGGACCCGGACAGGGTACTGGAAACACCATATATTTT
TRBV7-2	TRBD1	TRBJ1-2	.	CASSPRQFPGQGGGYTF	TGTGCCAGCAGCCCTCGGCAATTTCCGGGACAGGGAGGGGGCTACACCTTC
TRBV5-6	TRBD2	TRBJ2-7	.	CASSPTTSGGYEQYF	TGTGCCAGCAGCCCTACGACTAGCGGGGGCTACGAGCAGTACTTC
TRBV5-6	.	TRBJ1-2	.	CASSPPLGYYGYTF	TGTGCCAGCAGTCCTCCCCTGGGCTACTATGGCTACACCTTC
TRBV7-3	.	TRBJ1-2	.	CASSPEGSRNNPYGYTF	TGTGCCAGCAGCCCGGAAGGGAGCCGGAATAACCCCTATGGCTACACCTTC
TRBV30	TRBD1	TRBJ1-5	.	CAWKYGTGNQPQHF	TGTGCCTGGAAGTATGGGACAGGCAATCAGCCCCAGCATTTT
TRBV5-5	.	TRBJ1-1	once	CASSLFVMNTEAFF	TGTGCCAGCAGCTTGTTCGTAATGAACACTGAAGCTTTCTTT
TRBV28	TRBD1	TRBJ2-3	.	CASSLKQGVVTDTQYF	TGTGCCAGCAGCCTAAAGCAGGGGGTGGTCACAGATACGCAGTATTTT
TRBV3-1/TRBV3-2	.	TRBJ1-3	.	CASSQTLLESSGNTIYF	TGTGCCAGCAGCCAAACGCTATTAGAATCCTCTGGAAACACCATATATTTT
TRBV27	TRBD1	TRBJ2-2	.	CASRTGRGELFF	TGTGCCAGCAGGACAGGGAGAGGGGAGCTGTTTTTT
TRBV5-6	.	TRBJ2-2	.	CASSLEREGNTGELFF	TGTGCCAGCAGCTTGGAGCGTGAGGGAAACACCGGGGAGCTGTTTTTT
TRBV4-1	TRBD1	TRBJ2-7	.	CASSQTAGTGQPYEQYF	TGCGCCAGCAGCCAAACCGCCGGGACAGGACAACCCTACGAGCAGTACTTC
TRBV2	TRBD2	TRBJ2-4	few	CASSEIPSGKNIQYF	TGTGCCAGCAGTGAAATTCCTAGCGGAAAAAACATTCAGTACTTC
TRBV30	.	TRBJ1-5	.	CAWSSYLVNQPQHF	TGTGCCTGGAGCTCTTACTTGGTGAATCAGCCCCAGCATTTT
TRBV12-3/TRBV12-4	TRBD1	TRBJ1-4	.	CASTRDSGEKLFF	TGTGCCAGCACCCGGGACAGTGGTGAAAAACTGTTTTTT
TRBV2	.	TRBJ1-1	.	CASRVSNGRNTEAFF	TGTGCCAGCAGAGTCAGCAATGGGAGGAACACTGAAGCTTTCTTT
TRBV28	.	TRBJ1-4	.	CASSSGGRLGEKLFF	TGTGCCAGCTCTAGCGGGGGGAGGCTCGGTGAAAAACTGTTTTTT